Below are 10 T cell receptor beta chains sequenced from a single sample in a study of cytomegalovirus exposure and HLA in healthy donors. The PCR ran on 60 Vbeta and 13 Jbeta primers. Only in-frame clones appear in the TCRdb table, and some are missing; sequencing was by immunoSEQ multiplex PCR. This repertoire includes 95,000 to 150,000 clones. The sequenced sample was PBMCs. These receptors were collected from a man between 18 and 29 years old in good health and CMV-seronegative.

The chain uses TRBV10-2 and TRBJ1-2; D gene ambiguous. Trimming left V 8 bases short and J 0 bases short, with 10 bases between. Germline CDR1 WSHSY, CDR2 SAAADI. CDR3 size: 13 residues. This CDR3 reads CASRDNTNYGYTF. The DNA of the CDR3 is TGCGCCAGCCGAGATAATACTAACTATGGCTACACCTTC.

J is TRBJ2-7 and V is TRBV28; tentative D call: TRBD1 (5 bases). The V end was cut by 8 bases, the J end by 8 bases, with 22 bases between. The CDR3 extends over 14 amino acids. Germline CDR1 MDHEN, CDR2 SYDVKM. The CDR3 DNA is TGTGCCAGCCATGGGGCCGCCCCCGCCCGGCAGCAGTACTTC. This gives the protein CASHGAAPARQQYF.

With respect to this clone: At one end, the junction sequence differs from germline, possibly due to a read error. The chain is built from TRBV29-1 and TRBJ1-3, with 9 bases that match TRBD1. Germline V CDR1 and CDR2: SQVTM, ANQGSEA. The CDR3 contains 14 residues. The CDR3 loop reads CSVADRGGGSTIYF. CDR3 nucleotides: TGCAGCGTCGCGGACAGGGGAGGCGGAAGCACCATATATTTT.

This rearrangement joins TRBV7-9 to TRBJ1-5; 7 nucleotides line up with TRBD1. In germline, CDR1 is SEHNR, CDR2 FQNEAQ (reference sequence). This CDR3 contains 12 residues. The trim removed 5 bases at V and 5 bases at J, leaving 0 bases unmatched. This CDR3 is CASSQGDQPQHF. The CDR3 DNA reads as TGTGCCAGCAGCCAGGGGGATCAGCCCCAGCATTTT.

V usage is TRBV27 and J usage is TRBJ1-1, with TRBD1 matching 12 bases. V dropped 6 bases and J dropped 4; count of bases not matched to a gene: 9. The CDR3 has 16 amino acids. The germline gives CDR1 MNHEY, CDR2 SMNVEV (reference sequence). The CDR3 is CASRRGQGAQGTEAFF. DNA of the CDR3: TGTGCCAGCAGACGGGGACAGGGGGCGCAGGGCACTGAAGCTTTCTTT.

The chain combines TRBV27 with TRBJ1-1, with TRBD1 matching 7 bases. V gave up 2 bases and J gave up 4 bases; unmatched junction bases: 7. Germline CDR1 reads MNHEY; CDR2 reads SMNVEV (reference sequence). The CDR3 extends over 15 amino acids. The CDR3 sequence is CASSLTGVGSTEAFF. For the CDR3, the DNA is TGTGCCAGCAGTTTAACAGGGGTGGGTTCCACTGAAGCTTTCTTT.

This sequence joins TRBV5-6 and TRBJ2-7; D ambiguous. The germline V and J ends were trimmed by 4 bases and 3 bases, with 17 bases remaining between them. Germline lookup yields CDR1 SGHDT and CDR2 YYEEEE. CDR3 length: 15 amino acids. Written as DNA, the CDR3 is TGTGCCAGCAGCGACGAGGTGTACGGCCGCTACGAGCAGTACTTC. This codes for CASSDEVYGRYEQYF.

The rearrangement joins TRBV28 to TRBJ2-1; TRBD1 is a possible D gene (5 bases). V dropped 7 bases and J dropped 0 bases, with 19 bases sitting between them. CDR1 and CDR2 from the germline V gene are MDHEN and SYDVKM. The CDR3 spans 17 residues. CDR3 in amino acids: CASILYLRGSSYNEQFF. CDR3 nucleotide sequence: TGTGCCAGCATCCTTTATCTTAGGGGCAGCTCCTACAATGAGCAGTTCTTC.

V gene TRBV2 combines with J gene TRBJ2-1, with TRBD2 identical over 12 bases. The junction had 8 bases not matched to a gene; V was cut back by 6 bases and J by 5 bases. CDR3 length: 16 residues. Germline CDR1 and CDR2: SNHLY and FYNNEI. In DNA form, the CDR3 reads TGTGCCAGCAGGAGGACTAGCGGGACCCGGAACAATGAGCAGTTCTTC. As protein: CASRRTSGTRNNEQFF.

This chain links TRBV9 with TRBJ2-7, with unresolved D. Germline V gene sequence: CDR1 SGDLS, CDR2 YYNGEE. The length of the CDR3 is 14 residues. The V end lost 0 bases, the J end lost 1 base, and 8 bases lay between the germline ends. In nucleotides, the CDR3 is TGTGCCAGCAGCGTAGGTGGCAGTTCCTACGAGCAGTACTTC. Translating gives CASSVGGSSYEQYF.